These 29 T cell receptor beta chains share one sample of origin, sequenced in a study of T cell repertoires and HLA-DP antigens. Assay: immunoSEQ multiplex PCR; the TCRdb copy retains only in-frame clones and omits some. The table includes over 100,000 clones, around 92% detected once. Antigens for these TCRs are unknown. The specimen was CD4+ T cells from PBMCs. These receptor sequences come from a woman in her late teens or twenties in good health and CMV-seronegative.

This rearrangement joins TRBV11-2 to TRBJ2-3; D ambiguous. The V gene lost 2 bases and the J gene lost 0 bases, with 12 bases spanning the gap. The germline gives CDR1 SGHAT, CDR2 FQNNGV. The CDR3 runs to 16 residues. The CDR3 spells CASSLFYRQSTDTQYF. CDR3 DNA sequence: TGTGCCAGCAGCTTATTTTATCGGCAGAGCACAGATACGCAGTATTTT. Full variable domain (missing parts from reference TRBV11-2 and TRBJ2-3): EAGVAQSPRYKIIEKRQSVAFWCNPISGHATLYWYQQILGQGPKLLIQFQNNGVVDDSQLPKDRFSAERLKGVDSTLKIQPAKLEDSAVYLCASSLFYRQSTDTQYFGPGTRLTVL.

This chain links TRBV7-2 with TRBJ1-3; 7 bases align to TRBD1. The CDR3 runs to 15 residues. CDR1 and CDR2 from the germline V gene are SGHTA and FQGNSA. The V gene end was trimmed by 5 bases and the J gene end by 4 bases; junction bases not matched to a gene: 8. The CDR3 region has the DNA TGTGCCAGCAGCAGACCGACAGGGCCCGGAAACACCATATATTTT. Residues: CASSRPTGPGNTIYF.

This chain joins TRBV11-2 and TRBJ2-3, with a possible D match to TRBD2 (6 bases). This CDR3 comprises 12 residues. The germline CDR1 and CDR2 sequences are SGHAT and FQNNGV. The germline V and J ends were trimmed by 9 bases and 15 bases, with 22 bases remaining between them. This chain's CDR3 is CASYPRGGTSYF. For the CDR3, the DNA is TGTGCCAGTTACCCCAGAGGCGGGACGTCATATTTT.

The V gene is TRBV18, the J gene TRBJ1-1; possibly TRBD1 for D (5 bases). The CDR3 extends over 16 amino acids. Germline CDR1 is KGHSH and CDR2 is LQKENI. V lost 3 bases to trimming and J lost 0 bases, with 14 bases between them. The CDR3 region has the DNA TGTGCCAGCTCACCGCCAGGGCCCATCTTGAACACTGAAGCTTTCTTT. Translated: CASSPPGPILNTEAFF.

This clone was detected only once. The chain uses TRBV5-4 and TRBJ2-7, with 7 bases matching TRBD1. The length of the CDR3 is 15 residues. Germline V lookup: CDR1 SGHNT, CDR2 YYREEE (reference sequence). V was clipped by 3 bases and J by 5 bases; unmatched bases: 11. The CDR3 here is CASSSGPGQTNEQYF. CDR3 nucleotides: TGTGCCAGCAGCTCGGGGCCGGGACAGACTAACGAGCAGTACTTC.

V is TRBV6-5 and J is TRBJ1-2; TRBD1 matches at 12 bases. The junction had 4 bases not matched to a gene; V was cut back by 7 bases and J by 7 bases. This CDR3 region has 13 residues. The germline gives CDR1 MNHEY, CDR2 SVGAGI. Here the CDR3 DNA reads TGTGCCAGCAAGGGGACAGGGGGCGGTGGCTACACCTTC. This gives the protein CASKGTGGGGYTF.

The chain is built from TRBV9 and TRBJ2-5; the D gene could be TRBD1 or TRBD2 (5 bases each). This CDR3 is 15 amino acids long. Trimming shortened V by 0 bases and J by 6 bases, and 15 bases separated the two germline ends. Germline V lookup: CDR1 SGDLS, CDR2 YYNGEE. CDR3 DNA sequence: TGTGCCAGCAGCGTAGCAGCAGGGCCGGGGCAGACCCAGTACTTC. Amino acids: CASSVAAGPGQTQYF.

The chain couples TRBV10-2 to TRBJ2-1; 11 bases fit TRBD2. J was trimmed by 5 bases and V by 0 bases; bases with no gene match: 9. The CDR3 totals 18 residues. CDR1 WSHSY and CDR2 SAAADI come from the germline V gene. CDR3 nucleotides: TGCGCCAGCAGTGAGTCAGTAGCGGGAGGGCCCCCCCACAATGAGCAGTTCTTC. This translates into CASSESVAGGPPHNEQFF.

V and J are TRBV7-9 and TRBJ1-4; weak D call: TRBD1 (5 bases). Germline V gene data show CDR1 as SEHNR and CDR2 as FQNEAQ (reference sequence). The CDR3 is 16 amino acids. The V and J ends lost 0 bases and 10 bases respectively, with 18 bases between them. The CDR3 protein is CASSLAARGFEGKLFF. The CDR3 nucleotides read TGTGCCAGCAGCTTAGCTGCACGGGGCTTCGAGGGAAAACTGTTTTTT.

The chain employs TRBV9 and TRBJ2-2; D perhaps matches TRBD2 (7 bases). Trimming removed 0 bases from V and 7 bases from J, with 13 bases in between. The CDR3 length is 15 residues. Germline loops: CDR1 SGDLS, CDR2 YYNGEE. The CDR3 nucleotides are TGTGCCAGCAGCGTAGTAGGGGGGGCAGACGGGGAGCTGTTTTTT. Translation gives CASSVVGGADGELFF.

This chain joins TRBV6-5 and TRBJ1-1; 9 bases are a match to TRBD1. Germline trimming cut 2 bases from V and 6 bases from J; bases unmatched to any gene: 4. The CDR3 has 14 amino acids. Germline values: CDR1 MNHEY, CDR2 SVGAGI. In DNA, the CDR3 is TGTGCCAGCAGTTACAACAGGGGGCAGTCTGAAGCTTTCTTT. Protein sequence: CASSYNRGQSEAFF.

V gene TRBV10-3 combines with J gene TRBJ2-5; D might be TRBD2 (6 bases). Germline V CDR1 and CDR2: ENHRY, SYGVKD. The CDR3 sequence is 16 residues long. Trimming took 3 bases from V and 2 from J, leaving 16 bases between them. CDR3 bases: TGTGCCATCAGTGATCAAACACTAGCTGGACAAGAGACCCAGTACTTC. It codes for CAISDQTLAGQETQYF.

The V and J genes are TRBV19 and TRBJ2-1, with D perhaps TRBD1 (5 bases). The CDR3 consists of 14 residues. The germline gives CDR1 LNHDA, CDR2 SQIVND (reference sequence). Trimming took 5 bases from V and 9 from J, leaving 17 bases between them. CDR3 DNA: TGTGCCAGTAGTCCCGCGGTTAGGGGTGGTGAGCAGTTCTTC. It yields the protein CASSPAVRGGEQFF.

This clone appeared a single time. V usage is TRBV6-6 and J usage is TRBJ1-1; D is unresolved. This CDR3 has 13 residues. The V gene lost 2 bases and the J gene lost 3 bases, with 7 bases spanning the gap. From germline, CDR1 is MNHNY and CDR2 SVGAGI (reference sequence). As DNA, the CDR3 is TGTGCCAGCAGTTACGCGAGGGACACTGAAGCTTTCTTT. Its protein is CASSYARDTEAFF.

The chain joins TRBV7-2 to TRBJ1-3; no clear D. Germline CDR1 is SGHTA and CDR2 is FQGNSA. The CDR3 extends over 15 amino acids. V shed 4 bases and J shed 2 bases, with 12 bases lying between them. In DNA, the CDR3 is TGTGCCAGCAGCTCCCCTATGGGCGCTGGAAACACCATATATTTT. Its translation: CASSSPMGAGNTIYF.

The gene calls are TRBV28 and TRBJ2-7; 10 bases line up with TRBD2. This CDR3 contains 14 residues. With 5 bases clipped from V and 0 bases from J, the junction kept 1 base outside the gene matches. Germline CDR1 reads MDHEN; CDR2 reads SYDVKM. CDR3 bases: TGTGCCAGCAGTACTAGCGGGGCCTCCTACGAGCAGTACGTC. This gives the protein CASSTSGASYEQYV.

This chain joins TRBV18 and TRBJ2-5, with TRBD1 as a possible D gene (6 bases). CDR1 is KGHSH and CDR2 is LQKENI in the germline V gene. The CDR3 loop spans 14 amino acids. V was trimmed by 2 bases and J by 3 bases, leaving 10 bases between them. The CDR3 region is CASSPFRGKETQYF. The CDR3 DNA is TGTGCCAGCTCACCATTCAGGGGTAAAGAGACCCAGTACTTC. The whole variable domain, filled in from reference TRBV18 and TRBJ2-5, reads NAGVMQNPRHLVRRRGQEARLRCSPMKGHSHVYWYRQLPEEGLKFMVYLQKENIIDESGMPKERFSAEFPKEGPSILRIQQVVRGDSAAYFCASSPFRGKETQYFGPGTRLLVL.

The CDR3 loop reads CASSLDGGSNQPQHF. CDR3 coding DNA: TGTGCCAGCAGCTTGGATGGAGGGTCAAATCAGCCCCAGCATTTT. This rearrangement joins TRBV5-6 to TRBJ1-5; D remains ambiguous. The CDR3 has 15 amino acids. V lost 0 bases and J 4 bases, leaving 11 bases between the germline ends. Per germline, CDR1 SGHDT and CDR2 YYEEEE.

This rearrangement joins TRBV27 to TRBJ1-1; D possibly corresponds to TRBD1 (6 bases). Trimming took off 5 bases at V and 1 base at J, with 11 bases between the two ends. CDR3 length equals 14 residues. CDR1 and CDR2 (germline): MNHEY, SMNVEV (reference sequence). DNA of the CDR3: TGTGCCAGCAGTAAACAGGGCTCGAACACTGAAGCTTTCTTT. It is translated as CASSKQGSNTEAFF.

The chain carries TRBV28 and TRBJ2-2; D is unclear. The CDR3 sequence is 16 residues long. Trimming took 6 bases from V and 0 from J, leaving 14 bases between them. Germline V CDR1 and CDR2: MDHEN, SYDVKM. The CDR3 reads CASSPGFVSNTGELFF. The CDR3 region has the DNA TGTGCCAGCAGCCCCGGATTCGTCTCGAACACCGGGGAGCTGTTTTTT.

The chain uses TRBV18 and TRBJ2-7; D gene ambiguous. The ends were cut back, 6 bases at V and 0 bases at J, with 6 bases in the middle. Looked up from germline, CDR1 is KGHSH and CDR2 is LQKENI. CDR3 length equals 12 residues. For the CDR3, the DNA is TGTGCCAGCTCCCGGAGCTCCTACGAGCAGTACGTC. It codes for CASSRSSYEQYV.

V gene TRBV27 combines with J gene TRBJ1-4, with D perhaps TRBD1 (5 bases). This CDR3 is 14 amino acids long. V dropped 5 bases and J dropped 5 bases, with 12 bases sitting between them. The germline CDR1 and CDR2 sequences are MNHEY and SMNVEV (reference sequence). The CDR3 DNA follows: TGTGCCAGCAGTGGGACGGGATTCAATGAAAAACTGTTTTTT. Encoded protein: CASSGTGFNEKLFF. The entire variable domain, with the rest obtained from reference TRBV27 and TRBJ1-4, is as follows: EAQVTQNPRYLITVTGKKLTVTCSQNMNHEYMSWYRQDPGLGLRQIYYSMNVEVTDKGDVPEGYKVSRKEKRNFPLILESPSPNQTSLYFCASSGTGFNEKLFFGSGTQLSVL.

This sequence joins TRBV7-8 and TRBJ1-2, with D unclear. The CDR3 consists of 14 residues. Germline values: CDR1 SGHVS, CDR2 FQNEAQ. The ends were cut back, 5 bases at V and 7 bases at J, with 17 bases in the middle. The CDR3 spells CASSPTVWAIGYTF. CDR3 coding DNA: TGTGCCAGCAGCCCCACAGTATGGGCTATTGGCTACACCTTC.

The V and J genes are TRBV5-1 and TRBJ2-2; D call uncertain. Per the germline V gene, CDR1 is SGHRS and CDR2 is YFSETQ. Trimming shortened V by 4 bases and J by 5 bases, and 15 bases separated the two germline ends. There are 15 residues in the CDR3. The CDR3 region is CASSLTTPGTGELFF. The CDR3, as DNA: TGCGCCAGCAGCCTGACAACCCCTGGGACCGGGGAGCTGTTTTTT.

This chain links TRBV29-1 with TRBJ1-5; the D gene is possibly TRBD1 (6 bases). The V gene lost 6 bases and the J gene lost 5 bases, with 14 bases spanning the gap. The germline V gene has CDR1 SQVTM and CDR2 ANQGSEA. The CDR3 runs to 13 residues. CDR3 in DNA: TGCAGCGTGGCCACAGGGATCCATCAGCCCCAGCATTTT. It yields the protein CSVATGIHQPQHF.

This clone was counted once. The rearrangement links TRBV4-2 to TRBJ2-1, with TRBD1 as a possible D gene (6 bases). This CDR3 region has 21 residues. CDR1 and CDR2 (germline): LGHNA, YNFKEQ. Between the trimmed V and J ends, which lost 2 bases and 0 bases, there was a span of 26 bases. CDR3 region: CASSQIIWGHTETSSYNEQFF. In nucleotides, the CDR3 is TGTGCCAGCAGCCAAATAATTTGGGGACACACCGAAACAAGCTCCTACAATGAGCAGTTCTTC.

This rearrangement joins TRBV19 to TRBJ2-6; D is unclear. There are 16 residues in the CDR3. V lost 4 bases to trimming and J lost 0 bases, with 10 bases between them. The V gene's germline CDR1 is LNHDA and CDR2 SQIVND (reference sequence). The CDR3 coding sequence is TGTGCCAGTAGTAACAGCCTTTCCTCTGGGGCCAACGTCCTGACTTTC. Encoded protein: CASSNSLSSGANVLTF. Based on the CDR3 plus reference TRBV19 and TRBJ2-6, the full variable domain is DGGITQSPKYLFRKEGQNVTLSCEQNLNHDAMYWYRQDPGQGLRLIYYSQIVNDFQKGDIAEGYSVSREKKESFPLTVTSAQKNPTAFYLCASSNSLSSGANVLTFGAGSRLTVL.

V usage is TRBV2 and J usage is TRBJ1-5, with D perhaps matching TRBD1 (6 bases). This CDR3 comprises 16 residues. The V and J ends lost 1 base and 1 base respectively, with 11 bases between them. In germline, CDR1 is SNHLY, CDR2 FYNNEI. The CDR3 DNA reads TGTGCCAGCAGTGAAGATGGGGGGGCGAGCAATCAGCCCCAGCATTTT. The encoded protein is CASSEDGGASNQPQHF.

The chain employs TRBV6-4 and TRBJ2-1; D not certain. Between the trimmed V and J ends, which lost 6 bases and 3 bases, there was a span of 15 bases. Germline V lookup: CDR1 MRHNA, CDR2 SNTAGT. This CDR3 region has 15 residues. The CDR3 nucleotides read TGTGCCAGCAGCCGGGTCCCCGACCTCTACAATGAGCAGTTCTTC. As protein: CASSRVPDLYNEQFF.